The present T cell receptor beta chain was sequenced within a study of beta chain features in type 1 diabetes. Study-wide findings and caveats: The naive, central memory and Treg TCRB repertoires looked more alike in patients than they did in healthy donors.

With respect to this clone: Its target is not known.

Reverse transcribing all isolated RNA meant expressed TCRB transcripts were sequenced. Assay: immunoSEQ multiplex PCR; the TCRdb copy retains only in-frame clones and omits some. The sample includes about 930,000 clones, roughly a sixth of them seen just once. The TCR comes from a woman under 30 in good health. The sample was naive CD4+ T cells from blood.

CDR3 nucleotide sequence: TGTGCCAGCAGTGTCGAGGGAACCACCGGGGAGCTGTTTTTT. Translating gives CASSVEGTTGELFF. The chain couples TRBV2 to TRBJ2-2; tentative D call: TRBD2 (5 bases). The length of the CDR3 is 14 residues. V lost 4 bases and J lost 4, with 10 bases in between. Germline V gives CDR1 SNHLY, CDR2 FYNNEI.